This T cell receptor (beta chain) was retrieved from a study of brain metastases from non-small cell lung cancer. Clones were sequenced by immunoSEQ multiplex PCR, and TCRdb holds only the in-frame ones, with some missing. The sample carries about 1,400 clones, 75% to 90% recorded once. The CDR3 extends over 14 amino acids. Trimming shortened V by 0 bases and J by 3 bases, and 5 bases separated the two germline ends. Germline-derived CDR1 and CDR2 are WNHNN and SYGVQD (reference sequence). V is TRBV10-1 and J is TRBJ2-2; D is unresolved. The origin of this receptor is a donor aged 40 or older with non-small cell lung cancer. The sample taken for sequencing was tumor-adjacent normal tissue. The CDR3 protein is CASSESRHTGELFF. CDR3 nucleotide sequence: TGCGCCAGCAGTGAGTCACGGCACACCGGGGAGCTGTTTTTT.